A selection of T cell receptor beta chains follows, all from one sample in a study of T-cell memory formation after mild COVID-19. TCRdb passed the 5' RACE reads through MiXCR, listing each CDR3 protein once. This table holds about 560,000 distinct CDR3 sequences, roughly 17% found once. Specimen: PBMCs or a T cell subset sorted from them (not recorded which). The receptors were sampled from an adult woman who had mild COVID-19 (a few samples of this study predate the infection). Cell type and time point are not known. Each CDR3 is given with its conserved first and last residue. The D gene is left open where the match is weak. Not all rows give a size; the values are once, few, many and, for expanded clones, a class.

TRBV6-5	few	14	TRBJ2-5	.	CASTHGGPKETQYF	TGTGCCAGCACCCACGGGGGGCCGAAGGAGACCCAGTACTTC
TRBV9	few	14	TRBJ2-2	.	CASNGRKKPGELFF	TGTGCCAGCAATGGCAGGAAGAAGCCCGGGGAGCTGTTTTTT
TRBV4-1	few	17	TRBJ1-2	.	CASSQDPTVIHIYGYTF	TGCGCCAGCAGCCAAGATCCCACAGTTATTCACATTTATGGCTACACCTTC
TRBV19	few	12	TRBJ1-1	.	CASSIVAGTAFF	TGTGCCAGTAGTATAGTGGCAGGAACTGCTTTCTTT
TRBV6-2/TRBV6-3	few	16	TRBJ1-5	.	CASSRVRGRRGQPQHF	TGTGCCAGCTCTCGAGTCCGGGGGAGAAGGGGACAGCCCCAGCATTTT
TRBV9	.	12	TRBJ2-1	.	CASSVGGYEQFF	TGTGCCAGCAGCGTAGGAGGCTATGAGCAGTTCTTC
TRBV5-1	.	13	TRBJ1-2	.	CASRNSAAYGYTF	TGCGCCAGCCGTAACAGCGCCGCCTATGGCTACACCTTC
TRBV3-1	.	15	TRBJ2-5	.	CASSQDEVVKETQYF	TGTGCCAGCAGCCAAGATGAGGTAGTGAAGGAGACCCAGTACTTC
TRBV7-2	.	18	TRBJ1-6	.	CASSLARARYSYNSPLHF	TGTGCCAGCAGCCTGGCCAGGGCGCGTTATTCCTATAATTCACCCCTCCACTTT
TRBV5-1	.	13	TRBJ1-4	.	CASSSGTSEKLFF	TGCGCCAGCAGCTCTGGGACATCAGAAAAACTGTTTTTT